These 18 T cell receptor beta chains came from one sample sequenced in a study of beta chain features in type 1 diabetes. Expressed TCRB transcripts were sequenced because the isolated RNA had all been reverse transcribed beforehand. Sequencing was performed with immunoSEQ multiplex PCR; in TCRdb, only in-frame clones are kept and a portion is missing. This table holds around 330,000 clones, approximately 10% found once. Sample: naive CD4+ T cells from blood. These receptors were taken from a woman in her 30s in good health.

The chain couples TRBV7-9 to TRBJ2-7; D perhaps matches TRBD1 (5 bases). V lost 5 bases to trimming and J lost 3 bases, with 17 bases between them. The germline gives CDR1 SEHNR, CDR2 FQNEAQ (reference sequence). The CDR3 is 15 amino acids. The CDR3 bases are TGTGCCAGCAGCGCCAGGGAAAACCAACGCTACGAGCAGTACTTC. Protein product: CASSARENQRYEQYF.

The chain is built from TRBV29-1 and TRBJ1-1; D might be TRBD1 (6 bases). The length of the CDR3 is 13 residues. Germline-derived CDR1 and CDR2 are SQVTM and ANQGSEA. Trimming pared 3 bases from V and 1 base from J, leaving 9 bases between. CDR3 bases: TGCAGCGTTGATAAGACAGGGAACACTGAAGCTTTCTTT. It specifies CSVDKTGNTEAFF.

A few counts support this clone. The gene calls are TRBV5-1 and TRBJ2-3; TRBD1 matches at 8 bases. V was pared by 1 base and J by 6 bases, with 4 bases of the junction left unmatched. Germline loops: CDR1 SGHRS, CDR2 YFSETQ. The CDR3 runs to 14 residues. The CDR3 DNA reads TGCGCCAGCAGCTTGCAGGGGGCTTCGGATACGCAGTATTTT. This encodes CASSLQGASDTQYF.

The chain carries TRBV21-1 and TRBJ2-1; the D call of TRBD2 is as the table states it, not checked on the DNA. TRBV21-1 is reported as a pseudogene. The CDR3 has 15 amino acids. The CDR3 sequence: CASSTPGLVINEQFF. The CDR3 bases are TGTGCCAGCAGCACACCGGGACTAGTAATAAATGAGCAGTTCTTC.

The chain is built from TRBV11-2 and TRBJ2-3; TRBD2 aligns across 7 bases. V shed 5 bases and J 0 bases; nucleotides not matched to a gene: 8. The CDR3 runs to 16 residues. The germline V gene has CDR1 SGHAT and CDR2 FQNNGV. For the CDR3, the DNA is TGTGCCAGCAGCCTCTTTGGGGGGGGAAGCACAGATACGCAGTATTTT. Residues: CASSLFGGGSTDTQYF.

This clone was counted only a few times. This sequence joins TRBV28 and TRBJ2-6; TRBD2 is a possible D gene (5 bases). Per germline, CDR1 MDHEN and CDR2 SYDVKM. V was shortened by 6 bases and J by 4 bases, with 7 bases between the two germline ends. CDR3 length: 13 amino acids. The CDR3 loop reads CASRGGGANVLTF. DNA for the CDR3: TGTGCCAGCAGAGGCGGGGGGGCCAACGTCCTGACTTTC.

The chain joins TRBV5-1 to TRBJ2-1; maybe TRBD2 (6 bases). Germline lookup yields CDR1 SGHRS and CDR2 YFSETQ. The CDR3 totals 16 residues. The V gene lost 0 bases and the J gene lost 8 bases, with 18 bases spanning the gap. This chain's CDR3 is CASSLAAGPVGDEQFF. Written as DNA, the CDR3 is TGCGCCAGCAGCTTGGCCGCGGGACCTGTCGGGGATGAGCAGTTCTTC.

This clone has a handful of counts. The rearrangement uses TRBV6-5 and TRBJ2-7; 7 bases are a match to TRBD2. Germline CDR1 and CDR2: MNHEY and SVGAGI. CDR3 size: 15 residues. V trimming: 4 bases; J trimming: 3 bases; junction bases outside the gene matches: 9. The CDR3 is CASSSSPSGDYEQYF. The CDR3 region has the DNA TGTGCCAGCAGTTCCTCTCCTAGCGGCGACTACGAGCAGTACTTC.

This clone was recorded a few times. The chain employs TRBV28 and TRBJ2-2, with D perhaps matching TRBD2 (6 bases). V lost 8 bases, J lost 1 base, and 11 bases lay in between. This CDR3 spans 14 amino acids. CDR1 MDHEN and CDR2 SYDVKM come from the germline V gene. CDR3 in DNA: TGTGCCAGCGGAGGGGCCCTGAACACCGGGGAGCTGTTTTTT. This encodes CASGGALNTGELFF.

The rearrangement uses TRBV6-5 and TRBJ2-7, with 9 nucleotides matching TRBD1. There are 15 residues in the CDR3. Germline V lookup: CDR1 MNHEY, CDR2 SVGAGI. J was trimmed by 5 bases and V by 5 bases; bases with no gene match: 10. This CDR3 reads CASSNLGTGYHEQYF. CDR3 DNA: TGTGCCAGCAGTAACCTGGGGACAGGGTACCACGAGCAGTACTTC.

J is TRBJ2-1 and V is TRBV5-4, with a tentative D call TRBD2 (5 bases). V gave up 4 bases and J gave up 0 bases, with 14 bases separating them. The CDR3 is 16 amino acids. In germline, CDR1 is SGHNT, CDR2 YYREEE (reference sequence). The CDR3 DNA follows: TGTGCCAGCAGCCTTGGGATCCGGGGCTCCTACAATGAGCAGTTCTTC. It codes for CASSLGIRGSYNEQFF.

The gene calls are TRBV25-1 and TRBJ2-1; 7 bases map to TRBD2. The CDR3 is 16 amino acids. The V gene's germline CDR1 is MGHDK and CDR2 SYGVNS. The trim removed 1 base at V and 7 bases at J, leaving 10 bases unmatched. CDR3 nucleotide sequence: TGTGCCAGCAGTGAATGGTCCAGCGGGATATGGAATGAGCAGTTCTTC. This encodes CASSEWSSGIWNEQFF.

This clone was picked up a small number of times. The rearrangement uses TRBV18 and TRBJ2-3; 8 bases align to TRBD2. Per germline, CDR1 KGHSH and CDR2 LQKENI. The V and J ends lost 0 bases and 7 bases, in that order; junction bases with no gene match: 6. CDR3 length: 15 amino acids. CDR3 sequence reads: CASSPPSGNVNTQYF. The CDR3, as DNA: TGTGCCAGCTCACCACCTAGCGGGAACGTGAATACGCAGTATTTT.

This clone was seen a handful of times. The CDR3 sequence: CASSVIGEEADTQYF. The CDR3 region has the DNA TGTGCCAGCAGCGTAATAGGGGAGGAGGCAGATACGCAGTATTTT. The chain recombines TRBV9 with TRBJ2-3, with a tentative D call TRBD2 (6 bases). Germline V gene sequence: CDR1 SGDLS, CDR2 YYNGEE. The CDR3 totals 15 residues. V dropped 1 base and J dropped 4 bases, with 13 bases sitting between them. Together with reference TRBV9 and TRBJ2-3, the CDR3 gives the full variable domain: DSGVTQTPKHLITATGQRVTLRCSPRSGDLSVYWYQQSLDQGLQFLIQYYNGEERAKGNILERFSAQQFPDLHSELNLSSLELGDSALYFCASSVIGEEADTQYFGPGTRLTVL.

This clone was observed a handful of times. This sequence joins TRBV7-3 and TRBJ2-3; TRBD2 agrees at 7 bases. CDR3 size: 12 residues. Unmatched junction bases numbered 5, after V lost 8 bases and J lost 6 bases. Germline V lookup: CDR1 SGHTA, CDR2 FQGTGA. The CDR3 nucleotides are TGTGCCAGCGGGCGGGAGAGCGATACGCAGTATTTT. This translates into CASGRESDTQYF.

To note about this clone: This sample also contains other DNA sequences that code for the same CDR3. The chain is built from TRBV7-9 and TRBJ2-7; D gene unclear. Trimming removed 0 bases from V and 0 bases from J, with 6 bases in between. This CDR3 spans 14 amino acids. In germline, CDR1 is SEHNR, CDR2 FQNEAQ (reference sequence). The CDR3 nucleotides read TGTGCCAGCAGCTTAGCGGGCACCTCCTACGAGCAGTACTTC. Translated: CASSLAGTSYEQYF.

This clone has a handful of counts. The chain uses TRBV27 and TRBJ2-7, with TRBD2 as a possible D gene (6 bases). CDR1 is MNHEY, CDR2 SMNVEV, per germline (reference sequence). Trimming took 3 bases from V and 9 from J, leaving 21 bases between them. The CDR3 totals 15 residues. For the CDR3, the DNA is TGTGCCAGCAGTTTCTCAGGACTAACGGCCTCAGCGCAGTACTTC. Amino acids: CASSFSGLTASAQYF.

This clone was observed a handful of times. CDR3 coding DNA: TGTGCCAGCACTACTCCTCAGGGATCTGGGGCCAACGTCCTGACTTTC. Translation gives CASTTPQGSGANVLTF. The rearrangement joins TRBV28 to TRBJ2-6; D may be TRBD1 (5 bases). The CDR3 has 16 residues. Germline-derived CDR1 and CDR2 are MDHEN and SYDVKM. Trimming took off 7 bases at V and 1 base at J, with 14 bases between the two ends.